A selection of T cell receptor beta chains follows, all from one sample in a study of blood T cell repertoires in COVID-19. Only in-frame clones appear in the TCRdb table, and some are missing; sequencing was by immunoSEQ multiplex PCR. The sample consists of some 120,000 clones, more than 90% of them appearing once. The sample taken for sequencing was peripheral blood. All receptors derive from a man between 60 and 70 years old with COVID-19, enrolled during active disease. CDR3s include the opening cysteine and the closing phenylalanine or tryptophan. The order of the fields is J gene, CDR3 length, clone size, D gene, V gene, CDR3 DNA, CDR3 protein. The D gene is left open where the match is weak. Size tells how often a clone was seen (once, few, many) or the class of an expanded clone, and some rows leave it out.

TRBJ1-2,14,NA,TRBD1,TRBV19,TGTGCCAGTAGTGTAACAGGGGGCGCGGGAGGCTACACCTTC,CASSVTGGAGGYTF
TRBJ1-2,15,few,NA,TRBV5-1,TGCGCCAGCAGCTTGGTGGCGTCGGGGTTAGGTGGCTACACCTTC,CASSLVASGLGGYTF
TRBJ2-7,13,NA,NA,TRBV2,TGTGCCAGCAGGGTCGGGGGTGGATACGAGCAGTACTTC,CASRVGGGYEQYF
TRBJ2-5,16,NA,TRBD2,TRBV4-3,TGCGCCAGCAGCCTAAGGGCGGGAGAGACGCAAGAGACCCAGTACTTC,CASSLRAGETQETQYF
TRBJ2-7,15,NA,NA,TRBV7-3,TGTGCCAGCAGCTTAAAGCCAGCGGATCTCTACGAGCAGTACTTC,CASSLKPADLYEQYF
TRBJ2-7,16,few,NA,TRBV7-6,TGTGCCAGCAGCCAGAAGCCTACGCGGGGAAGCTACGAGCAGTACTTC,CASSQKPTRGSYEQYF
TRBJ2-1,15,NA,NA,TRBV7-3,TGTGCCAGCAGCTTGAGAGGGAGCTCCTACAATGAGCAGTTCTTC,CASSLRGSSYNEQFF
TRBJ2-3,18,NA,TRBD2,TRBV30,TGTGCCTGGATGCGGACTAGCGGGAGTTTTTTCGGTACAGATACGCAGTATTTT,CAWMRTSGSFFGTDTQYF
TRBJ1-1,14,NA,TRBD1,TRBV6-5,TGTGCCAGCAGTCCCCGGGACAGGGGAACTGAAGCTTTCTTT,CASSPRDRGTEAFF
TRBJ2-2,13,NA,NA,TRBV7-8,TGTGCCAGCAGCTTCCGGAACACCGGGGAGCTGTTTTTT,CASSFRNTGELFF
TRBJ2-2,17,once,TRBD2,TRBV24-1,TGTGCCACCAGTGACCTCCGACTAGCGGGTGGGCACGGGGAGCTGTTTTTT,CATSDLRLAGGHGELFF
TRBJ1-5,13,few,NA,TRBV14,TGTGCCAGCAGCCAAGACTCGAGGCAGCCCCAGCATTTT,CASSQDSRQPQHF
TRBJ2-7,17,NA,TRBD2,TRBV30,TGTGCCTGGAGTCGGGGTAGCGGGAGGAATTTTGCCTACGAGCAGTACTTC,CAWSRGSGRNFAYEQYF
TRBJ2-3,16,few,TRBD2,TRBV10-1,TGCGCCAGCAGTGACCAGACTAGCGGGAGCACAGATACGCAGTATTTT,CASSDQTSGSTDTQYF
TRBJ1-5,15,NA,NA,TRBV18,TGTGCCAGCTCACCGGGTACAGGGAGCAATCAGCCCCAGCATTTT,CASSPGTGSNQPQHF
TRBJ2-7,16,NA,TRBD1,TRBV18,TGTGCCAGCTCCCCCCGGGACAGGGGCCATTCCTACGAGCAGTACTTC,CASSPRDRGHSYEQYF
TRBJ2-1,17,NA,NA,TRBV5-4,TGTGCCAGCAGCTTGGGTAGAGTAATAGCCACCTACAATGAGCAGTTCTTC,CASSLGRVIATYNEQFF
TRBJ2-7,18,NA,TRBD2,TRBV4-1,TGCGCCAGCAGCCACCCCCCGGGAACTAGCGGGAGGCCGGGGGAGCAGTACTTC,CASSHPPGTSGRPGEQYF
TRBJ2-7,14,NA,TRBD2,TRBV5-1,TGCGCCAGCAGCAGGACTAGCGGCAGCTACGAGCAGTACTTC,CASSRTSGSYEQYF
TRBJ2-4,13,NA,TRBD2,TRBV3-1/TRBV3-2,TGTGCCAGCAGCCAAGCCGCGGGGGACATTCAGTACTTC,CASSQAAGDIQYF
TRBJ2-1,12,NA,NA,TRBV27,TGTGCCAGCGGGACTGCCTACAATGAGCAGTTCTTC,CASGTAYNEQFF
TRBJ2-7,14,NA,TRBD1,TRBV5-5,TGTGCCAGCAGGTACCCGGGACAGGGGGACGAGCAGTACTTC,CASRYPGQGDEQYF
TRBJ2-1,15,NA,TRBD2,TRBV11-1,TGTGCCAGCAGCTTGGGTAGCGGGCGCTACAATGAGCAGTTCTTC,CASSLGSGRYNEQFF
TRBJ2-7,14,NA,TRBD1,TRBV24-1,TGTGCCACCAGTGGTGGGGACAGTTACTACGAGCAGTACTTC,CATSGGDSYYEQYF
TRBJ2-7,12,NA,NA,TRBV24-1,TGTGCCACCAGGGAGGACCGGCTTCAGCAGTACTTC,CATREDRLQQYF
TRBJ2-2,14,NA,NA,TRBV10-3,TGTGCCATCAGCCAACGAGAGAACACCGGGGAGCTGTTTTTT,CAISQRENTGELFF
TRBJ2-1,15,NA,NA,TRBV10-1,TGCGCCAGCAGTGAGTTTCCGAGCTCCTACAATGAGCAGTTCTTC,CASSEFPSSYNEQFF
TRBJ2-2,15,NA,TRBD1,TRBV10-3,TGTGCCATCAGTGCAGGGGGCGCGAACACCGGGGAGCTGTTTTTT,CAISAGGANTGELFF
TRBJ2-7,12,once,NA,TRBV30,TGTGCCTGGAGTCCCCAGGGTCGCGAGCAGTACTTC,CAWSPQGREQYF
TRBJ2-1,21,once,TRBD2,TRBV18,TGTGCCAGCTCACCACCGACGTTGGCGGGAGGGCCACGGAGCTCCTACAATGAGCAGTTCTTC,CASSPPTLAGGPRSSYNEQFF
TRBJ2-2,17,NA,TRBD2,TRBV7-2,TGTGCCAGCAGCTTAGTCCCTAGCGGGAGTCTAGCCGGGGAGCTGTTTTTT,CASSLVPSGSLAGELFF